These 30 T cell receptor beta chains originate from one sample sequenced in a study of blood T cells in healthy people across ages. Combining a sample-barcoded 5' primer with a J-beta primer mix, a second PCR ran for 7 to 11 cycles. TCRdb ran MiXCR on the 5' RACE reads and lists one entry per CDR3 protein. This table holds 630,000 or so distinct CDR3 sequences, about 34% found once. The specimen was blood. Source of these receptors: a woman aged 80 or over in good health.

This clonotype was found once. Compared with germline, one end of the junction differs, possibly owing to a read error. The gene calls are TRBV2 and TRBJ2-5; D possibly uses TRBD1 or TRBD2 (7 bases each). Germline CDR1 and CDR2: SNHLY and FYNNEI. This CDR3 is 15 amino acids long. The CDR3 DNA reads as TGTGCCAGCAGGGGGGTGGGAGGGGGCGTGGAGACCCGGTACTTC. Translating it yields CASRGVGGGVETRYF.

V is TRBV6-1 and J is TRBJ1-5; tentatively, D is TRBD1 (6 bases). The length of the CDR3 is 18 residues. Germline assignment: CDR1 MNHNS and CDR2 SASEGT. V dropped 4 bases and J dropped 0 bases, with 19 bases sitting between them. CDR3 protein: CASSGGTNSRISNQPQHF. The CDR3 nucleotides are TGTGCCAGCAGTGGCGGGACAAATTCTAGGATTAGCAATCAGCCCCAGCATTTT.

There are a few counts of this clonotype. The junction departs from germline at one end; a sequencing error may be responsible. This chain links TRBV25-1 with TRBJ2-6; D gene uncertain. The CDR3 has 14 residues. Germline V gives CDR1 MGHDK, CDR2 SYGVNS. The CDR3 DNA follows: TGTGCCAGCAGGGAATATCCCGGGGCCAACGTCCTGACTTTC. Its translation: CASREYPGANVLTF.

Comments on this clonotype: Since a much larger clone is just one base distant, this may be a read error. The V call is TRBV30, the J call TRBJ2-4; no firm D call. Trimming took 3 bases from V and 11 from J, leaving 11 bases between them. Per the germline V gene, CDR1 is GTSNPN and CDR2 is SVGIG (reference sequence). CDR3 length: 11 residues. Written as DNA, the CDR3 is TGTGCCTGGAGAGGCCTTGACGTTCAGTACTTC. It translates to CAWRGLDVQYF.

The CDR3 DNA is TGTGCCAGCTCACCAAGACAGGGCGACACCGGGGAGCTGTTTTTT. Its protein is CASSPRQGDTGELFF. The V call is TRBV18, the J call TRBJ2-2; 7 bases line up with TRBD1. Losses at the gene ends were 2 bases for V and 3 bases for J; bases not matched to a gene: 3. The CDR3 totals 15 residues. Germline CDR1 KGHSH, CDR2 LQKENI. Full variable domain (missing parts from reference TRBV18 and TRBJ2-2): NAGVMQNPRHLVRRRGQEARLRCSPMKGHSHVYWYRQLPEEGLKFMVYLQKENIIDESGMPKERFSAEFPKEGPSILRIQQVVRGDSAAYFCASSPRQGDTGELFFGEGSRLTVL.

DNA of the CDR3: TGTGCCAGCAGCTCAAGTAGCTGGGGCTATGGCTACACCTTC. This codes for CASSSSSWGYGYTF. The J gene is TRBJ1-2, the V gene TRBV11-2, with D hard to call. The CDR3 covers 14 residues. The germline V gene encodes CDR1 SGHAT and CDR2 FQNNGV. The V end lost 4 bases, the J end lost 4 bases, and 13 bases lay between the germline ends.

This clonotype was observed many times. The rearrangement links TRBV6-5 to TRBJ2-7, with 7 bases that match TRBD1. J gave up 4 bases and V 2 bases, and 5 bases lay outside the gene matches. The length of the CDR3 is 14 residues. Germline CDR1 and CDR2: MNHEY and SVGAGI. Written as DNA, the CDR3 is TGTGCCAGCAGTTACGGGGGACAGTCGTACGAGCAGTACTTC. Translating it yields CASSYGGQSYEQYF.

The chain couples TRBV30 to TRBJ1-1; D gene ambiguous. V was pared by 1 base and J by 0 bases, with 6 bases between. The CDR3 spans 13 residues. The germline CDR1 and CDR2 sequences are GTSNPN and SVGIG (reference sequence). The CDR3 DNA follows: TGTGCCTGGAGTGCCCATATGAACACTGAAGCTTTCTTT. Amino acids: CAWSAHMNTEAFF.

In its sample, this clonotype was seen many times. V is TRBV29-1 and J is TRBJ1-1; D is unresolved. Germline V lookup: CDR1 SQVTM, CDR2 ANQGSEA. V lost 6 bases and J 0 bases, leaving 11 bases between the germline ends. CDR3 length: 13 amino acids. CDR3: CSVRTIMNTEAFF. The CDR3 DNA is TGCAGCGTCAGGACGATTATGAACACTGAAGCTTTCTTT.

This clonotype showed up many times. This chain connects TRBV15 to TRBJ1-1; tentatively, D is TRBD1 (6 bases). Trimming took 3 bases from V and 4 from J, leaving 15 bases between them. Germline CDR1 reads LNHNV; CDR2 reads YYDKDF (reference sequence). The CDR3 runs to 15 residues. CDR3 amino acids: CATSSADRSGTEAFF. CDR3 nucleotide sequence: TGTGCCACCAGCAGTGCTGACAGGTCCGGCACTGAAGCTTTCTTT.

This clonotype has ten or more counts. The gene calls are TRBV28 and TRBJ2-1; maybe TRBD1 (6 bases). The V end lost 10 bases, the J end lost 9 bases, and 10 bases lay between the germline ends. Germline values: CDR1 MDHEN, CDR2 SYDVKM. The CDR3 totals 10 residues. The CDR3 DNA follows: TGTGCCACCGGCAGGGGTGAGCAGTTCTTC. Translated: CATGRGEQFF.

The rearrangement links TRBV7-2 to TRBJ2-1, with 15 bases fitting TRBD2. Germline V gene data show CDR1 as SGHTA and CDR2 as FQGNSA. The length of the CDR3 is 15 residues. J was trimmed by 9 bases and V by 5 bases; bases with no gene match: 5. Here the CDR3 reads CASSTGLAGGVEQFF. The CDR3 coding sequence is TGTGCCAGCAGCACGGGACTAGCGGGAGGAGTTGAGCAGTTCTTC.

V usage is TRBV13 and J usage is TRBJ2-5, with 8 positions matching TRBD1. CDR3 size: 12 residues. Trimming removed 10 bases from V and 5 bases from J; junction bases left unmatched: 6. Germline assignment: CDR1 PRHDT and CDR2 FYEKMQ (reference sequence). CDR3 bases: TGTGCCACTACCAGGGGGCAGGAGACCCAGTACTTC. Translation: CATTRGQETQYF.

This clonotype has ten or more counts. CDR3 region: CASSQPPGDEQYF. The CDR3 nucleotides read TGTGCCAGCAGCCAACCCCCCGGGGACGAGCAGTACTTC. V usage is TRBV4-2 and J usage is TRBJ2-7, with D perhaps TRBD2 (5 bases). The CDR3 extends over 13 amino acids. CDR1 is LGHNA and CDR2 is YNFKEQ in the germline V gene. The V end lost 2 bases, the J end lost 5 bases, and 10 bases lay between the germline ends.

This clonotype appeared many times. The chain employs TRBV5-1 and TRBJ2-7; TRBD1 or TRBD2 may be the D gene (5 bases each). The CDR3 consists of 15 residues. The ends were cut back, 1 base at V and 5 bases at J, with 16 bases in the middle. Germline lookup yields CDR1 SGHRS and CDR2 YFSETQ. Written as DNA, the CDR3 is TGCGCCAGCAGCTTGTTGGGGACCATACCCCACGAGCAGTACTTC. This gives the protein CASSLLGTIPHEQYF. Full variable domain (remainder filled in from reference TRBV5-1 and TRBJ2-7): KAGVTQTPRYLIKTRGQQVTLSCSPISGHRSVSWYQQTPGQGLQFLFEYFSETQRNKGNFPGRFSGRQFSNSRSEMNVSTLELGDSALYLCASSLLGTIPHEQYFGPGTRLTVT.

The chain links TRBV9 to TRBJ1-1; D unclear. Germline CDR1 SGDLS, CDR2 YYNGEE. The CDR3 has 14 residues. Trimming removed 0 bases from V and 4 bases from J, with 10 bases in between. CDR3 nucleotide sequence: TGTGCCAGCAGCGTAGGAGACTCGAGCACTGAAGCTTTCTTT. Its protein product is CASSVGDSSTEAFF.

This clonotype appeared many times. The CDR3 DNA follows: TGCGCCAGCAGCTTAACTACGACATTGTCGGAGCAGTACTTC. Translating gives CASSLTTTLSEQYF. This chain links TRBV5-1 with TRBJ2-7; D remains ambiguous. V lost 2 bases, J lost 7 bases, and 16 bases lay in between. The CDR3 covers 14 residues. Germline V lookup: CDR1 SGHRS, CDR2 YFSETQ.

This clonotype was counted a few times. A much larger clonotype is one base distant, so this may be a read error. The chain joins TRBV20-1 to TRBJ2-5; 9 bases are a match to TRBD2. The CDR3 runs to 16 residues. After removal of 5 bases from V and 11 bases from J, the junction contained 21 bases not matched to a gene. The V gene's germline CDR1 is DFQATT and CDR2 SNEGSKA (reference sequence). The CDR3 loop reads CSAPRVRAGGPNEQYF. The CDR3 DNA follows: TGCAGTGCTCCCCGGGTCCGAGCGGGGGGTCCAAATGAGCAGTACTTC.

Of note for this clonotype: At one boundary the junction diverges from the germline segment, which might be a read error. This chain's CDR3 is CAISPNTGSEQYF. In DNA form, the CDR3 reads TGTGCCATCAGTCCCAACACAGGTTCCGAGCAGTACTTC. V and J are TRBV12-3 or TRBV12-4 and TRBJ2-5; D may be TRBD1 (5 bases). The closer fit of TRBJ2-7 to the DNA end suggests the J call may be wrong. The CDR3 runs to 13 residues.

The V and J genes are TRBV7-2 and TRBJ2-1; D is perhaps TRBD2 (7 bases). The CDR3 spans 14 residues. Germline-derived CDR1 and CDR2 are SGHTA and FQGNSA. Trimming removed 5 bases from V and 3 bases from J, with 11 bases in between. The CDR3 protein is CASSPGGHYNEQFF. The CDR3 DNA sequence: TGTGCCAGCAGCCCGGGGGGCCACTACAATGAGCAGTTCTTC.

The sample holds a few counts of this clonotype. The junction does not match germline at one end; this may be a read error. V and J are TRBV7-2 and TRBJ1-2, with D possibly matching TRBD1 (5 bases). The V gene's germline CDR1 is SGHTA and CDR2 FQGNSA. The CDR3 totals 14 residues. CDR3 region: CASSLVQGNYDYTF. The CDR3 DNA is TGTGCCAGCAGCTTAGTTCAGGGAAACTATGACTACACCTTC.

This clonotype appeared many times. V gene TRBV12-3 or TRBV12-4 combines with J gene TRBJ1-1; 8 nucleotides align to TRBD1. There are 15 residues in the CDR3. The V segment lost 6 bases and the J segment 1 base; nucleotides outside the gene matches: 7. CDR3 protein: CASSADRGENTEAFF. CDR3 in DNA: TGTGCCAGCAGCGCCGACAGGGGCGAGAACACTGAAGCTTTCTTT.

This clonotype was picked up many times. This chain's CDR3 is CASSGAGTGYGYTF. CDR3 in DNA: TGCGCCAGCAGTGGGGCCGGGACAGGATATGGCTACACCTTC. The rearrangement joins TRBV5-1 to TRBJ1-2; 8 nucleotides line up with TRBD1. Trimming at V came to 5 bases and at J to 5 bases, leaving 8 bases not matched to a gene. Germline V gene lookup returns CDR1 SGHRS and CDR2 YFSETQ. The CDR3 is 14 residues long.

The chain uses TRBV7-2 and TRBJ2-1; 13 bases line up with TRBD2. This CDR3 comprises 19 residues. V dropped 4 bases and J dropped 2; count of bases not matched to a gene: 11. CDR1 is SGHTA, CDR2 FQGNSA, per germline. The CDR3 nucleotides are TGTGCCAGCAGCTCGACTAGCGGGGGGCCGAAGAGCCCCTACAATGAGCAGTTCTTC. This sequence encodes CASSSTSGGPKSPYNEQFF.

V and J are TRBV7-3 and TRBJ2-6; D might be TRBD1 or TRBD2, each matching 7 bases. The ends were cut back, 4 bases at V and 2 bases at J, with 15 bases in the middle. The CDR3 contains 17 residues. CDR1 and CDR2 (germline): SGHTA, FQGTGA. In nucleotides, the CDR3 is TGTGCCAGCAGCTCCAGGGGGGGGGGAGCTGGGGCCAACGTCCTGACTTTC. This codes for CASSSRGGGAGANVLTF.

The table lists this clonotype with a few counts. The rearrangement uses TRBV6-5 and TRBJ2-2, with 11 bases identical to TRBD2. Trimming cost V 2 bases and J 6 bases; bases outside gene matches: 11. Per the germline V gene, CDR1 is MNHEY and CDR2 is SVGAGI. The CDR3 totals 18 residues. CDR3 bases: TGTGCCAGCAGTTACCAGGCCCACTTAGCGGGGGGGGCCGGGGAGCTGTTTTTT. This gives the protein CASSYQAHLAGGAGELFF.

This rearrangement joins TRBV4-1 to TRBJ1-5; the D gene is possibly TRBD1 (5 bases). Germline-derived CDR1 and CDR2 are MGHRA and YSYEKL. The CDR3 is 13 residues long. Trimming stripped 8 bases from V and 4 bases from J, with 12 bases between. The CDR3 region has the DNA TGCGCCAGCGCACAGGTAGGGAATCAGCCCCAGCATTTT. Its protein product is CASAQVGNQPQHF.

In this sample, this clonotype turned up many times. The J gene is TRBJ2-2, the V gene TRBV6-5; D is perhaps TRBD2 (6 bases). CDR1 is MNHEY and CDR2 is SVGAGI in the germline V gene. This CDR3 region has 12 residues. V was shortened by 9 bases and J by 6 bases, with 11 bases between the two germline ends. As DNA, the CDR3 is TGTGCCAGTTTGGGGGGTCCCGGGGAGCTGTTTTTT. The encoded protein is CASLGGPGELFF.

The rearrangement joins TRBV7-9 to TRBJ2-7; TRBD1 matches at 7 bases. CDR1 is SEHNR and CDR2 is FQNEAQ in the germline V gene (reference sequence). V dropped 5 bases and J dropped 0; count of bases not matched to a gene: 10. This CDR3 comprises 16 residues. CDR3 bases: TGTGCCAGCAGCCCAGGACAGGTTCCCTCCTCCTACGAGCAGTACTTC. Protein sequence: CASSPGQVPSSYEQYF. Combining the CDR3 with reference TRBV7-9 and TRBJ2-7 gives the whole variable domain DTGVSQNPRHKITKRGQNVTFRCDPISEHNRLYWYRQTLGQGPEFLTYFQNEAQLEKSRLLSDRFSAERPKGSFSTLEIQRTEQGDSAMYLCASSPGQVPSSYEQYFGPGTRLTVT.

This clonotype was found many times. The DNA of the CDR3 is TGCGCCAGCAGCTTGGTATCGAGTGAAACAGGGGGCTACGAGCAGTACTTC. Amino acids: CASSLVSSETGGYEQYF. This chain links TRBV5-1 with TRBJ2-7; 8 positions agree with TRBD1. Germline CDR1 SGHRS, CDR2 YFSETQ. V was pared by 0 bases and J by 3 bases, with 11 bases of the junction left unmatched. This CDR3 has 17 amino acids.